This T cell receptor beta chain was documented in a study of T cell responses to AZD1222 COVID-19 vaccine (dated by TCRdb to the early 2020s). Context from the whole study: TCR sequencing covered about 230 trial participants: 207 given two doses of AZD1222 and approximately 26 given two doses of MenACWY control vaccine. Enrollment into the trials was organized by age into subgroups of 18-55, 56-69 and 70-plus years, and those subgroups contained roughly 150, 30 and 60 TCR-sequenced participants, respectively.

Broader findings and caveats from the paper: Because no samples from the day 14 peak response were available, repertoires could be characterized only after the peak T cell response. Only six AZD1222 recipients were SARS-CoV-2 seropositive at baseline, limiting conclusions about previously exposed vaccinees. Reportedly, almost half of the unique spike-specific TCRs recognized epitopes lying outside the regions that are mutated in the B.1.351 and B.1.1.7 variants. Most participants were white British and females outnumbered males, and the authors suggested that clonal diversity may have been underestimated. The 56-69-year group was small, and its depth increase did not reach significance, likely because of low power. Spike-specific TCR breadth and depth rose significantly after two AZD1222 doses compared with day 0 and with MenACWY recipients. The vaccine-associated CD4 TCRs covered the entire spike protein, and the dominant responses fell in regions 160-218 and 743-854.

About this clone: Its specific antigen is unknown. Base qualities are missing; no much larger clone stands one base away.

The time point label of this sample denotes: about 28 days (+/-7) after the second vaccine dose. AZD1222 recipients whose second dose came at about 4 weeks and those whose second dose came at about 12 weeks were combined into one group, since spike-specific TCR depth and breadth did not differ between the two schedules. Vaccinee samples were obtained from the UK trials COV001 and COV002, which included a single-blind randomized controlled phase 2/3 trial of AZD1222 (ChAdOx1 nCoV-19) in healthy adults. For TCRbeta chain sequencing, PBMC samples were collected from trial participants at day 0 and at day 28 after the second dose. From cysteine to phenylalanine, the CDR3 is 11 amino acids long. Of the read, only the CDR3 DNA is kept; its 33 bases are in frame from base 1. From the germline V gene, CDR1 is ENHRY and CDR2 is SYGVKD. The trim is 6 bases for V and 2 bases for J, with a gap of 4 bases between the germline ends.

The CDR3 regions of human TCRbeta chains were analyzed by immunosequencing. The study's own analysis went as follows. TCRs in the repertoires were compared against a reference library of SARS-CoV-2-specific TCRs that had been generated with the MIRA antigen-specificity platform. Breadth was defined as the fraction of unique TCRs that were SARS-CoV-2-associated, and depth was defined as the fraction of total T cells that were SARS-CoV-2-associated. Using the MIRA data, each spike-specific TCR was mapped to the spike region that the TCR reacts to and placed in a CD4 or CD8 class. Log10-transformed breadth and depth values were compared by one-way ANOVA with Sidak's multiple comparisons tests. What TCRdb holds here is the immuneACCESS table cut down to in-frame rearrangements. Part of the clones is not present; checked against another copy, under half of the missing clones reflect an unresolved V gene, and the others are unexplained. V and J calls and clone size are copied from that table; D and trimming were computed from the DNA. In this sample the table shows about 56,000 clones, roughly three quarters of which occur a single time. Clones ranked in the top ten supply around 5% of the sample.

The rearranged chain carries TRBV10-3 and TRBJ1-1; a confident D gene designation cannot be given. This TCR came from an adult who received the AZD1222 COVID-19 vaccine. Material: peripheral blood, obtained 28 days after the second AZD1222 dose. The nucleotide sequence is given as TGTGCCATCAGGGACAACACTGAAGCTTTCTTT. Translated, it reads CAIRDNTEAFF.